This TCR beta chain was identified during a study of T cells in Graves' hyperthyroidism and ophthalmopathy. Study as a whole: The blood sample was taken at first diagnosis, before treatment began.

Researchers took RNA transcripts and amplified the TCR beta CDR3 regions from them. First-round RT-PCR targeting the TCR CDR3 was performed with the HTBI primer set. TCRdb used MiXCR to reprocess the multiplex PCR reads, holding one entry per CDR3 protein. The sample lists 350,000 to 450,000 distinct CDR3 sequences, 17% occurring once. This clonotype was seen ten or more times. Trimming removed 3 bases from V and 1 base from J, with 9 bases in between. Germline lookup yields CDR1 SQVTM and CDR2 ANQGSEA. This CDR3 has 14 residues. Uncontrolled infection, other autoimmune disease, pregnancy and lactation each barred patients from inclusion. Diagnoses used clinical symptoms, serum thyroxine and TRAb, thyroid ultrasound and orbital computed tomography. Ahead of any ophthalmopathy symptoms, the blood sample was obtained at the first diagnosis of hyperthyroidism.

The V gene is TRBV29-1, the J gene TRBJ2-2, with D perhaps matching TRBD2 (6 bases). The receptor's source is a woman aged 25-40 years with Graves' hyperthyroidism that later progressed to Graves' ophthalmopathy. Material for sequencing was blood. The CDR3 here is CSVEEGLNTGELFF. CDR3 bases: TGCAGCGTTGAGGAGGGATTGAACACCGGGGAGCTGTTTTTT.